The clone carrying this TCR beta chain was observed many times. As yet, its antigen is unknown. Each CDR3 protein gets one entry after TCRdb re-called the 5' RACE reads with MiXCR. The sample has over 150,000 distinct CDR3 sequences, about 7% seen once. Trimming cost V 3 bases and J 8 bases; bases outside gene matches: 8. The CDR3 extends over 15 amino acids. From germline, CDR1 is KGHDR and CDR2 SFDVKD. This sample stems from a study of T cells after yellow fever vaccination. Whole-study findings and limits: Weaker overall, the secondary response nonetheless peaked faster (day 5 versus 15).

The source of this sequence is a man younger than 35 who received the YFV17D yellow fever vaccine. V gene TRBV24-1 combines with J gene TRBJ2-1, with TRBD1 matching 8 bases. The sample consisted of CD4+ T cells sorted from PBMCs, taken about 5 days after the first yellow fever vaccination. This CDR3 is CATSDRDRWSDEQFF. CDR3 coding DNA: TGTGCCACCAGTGATCGGGACAGGTGGAGTGATGAGCAGTTCTTC.